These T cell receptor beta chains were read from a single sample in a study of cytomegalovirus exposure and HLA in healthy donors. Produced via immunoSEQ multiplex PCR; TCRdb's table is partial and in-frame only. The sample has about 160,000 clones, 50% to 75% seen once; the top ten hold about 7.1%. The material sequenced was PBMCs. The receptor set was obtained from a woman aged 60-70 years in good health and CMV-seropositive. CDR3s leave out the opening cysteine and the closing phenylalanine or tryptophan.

ASSQEQGKPNLH	12	TRBV4-3
ASSQVQGLQF	10	TRBV4-2
ASSPGLAGLNEQF	13	TRBV5-4
ASSEPGHLTDTQY	13	TRBV9
ASSFGSGSGTDTQY	14	TRBV5-4
AWSVGGPDTQY	11	TRBV30
ASSCPQGLDWDEQY	14	TRBV19
ASSETGIYEQY	11	TRBV2
ASSLDRGNTIY	11	TRBV5-4
ASSLGTHLGTEAF	13	TRBV5-1
ASSPGDETGGEPQH	14	TRBV11-2
ASSTPGQGLGTEAF	14	TRBV5-4
ASSVDRNTEAF	11	TRBV5-1
ASSYTAGDTEAF	12	TRBV5-1
ASSYRSPNQPQH	12	TRBV28
ASRDDSGGSYEQY	13	TRBV28
ASSEWGGNTIY	11	TRBV2
ASSPGVTDTQY	11	TRBV18
ASLGGDTEAF	10	TRBV5-1
AWSDDSYNQPQH	12	TRBV30
ASSVFGQGGGGYT	13	TRBV6-4
ASSLRPGMIDSPLH	14	TRBV5-4
ASSLMPLAGERDTQY	15	TRBV7-3
AWSYGAEAF	9	TRBV30
ASSRTSGREHEQF	13	TRBV7-3
AISAEEKAF	9	TRBV10-3
ASSERGFADTQY	12	TRBV6-4
ASSSGLAGAGEQY	13	TRBV5-1
ASSLAQGVRNTIY	13	TRBV7-2
ASSWSRGANTEAF	13	TRBV5-1
ASSLGWQSTDTQY	13	TRBV7-8
ASSQDPTGTYGYT	13	TRBV4-3
ASSEYSRYGYT	11	TRBV2
ASSLLGHEQF	10	TRBV7-9
ASSFGTGNYGYT	12	TRBV7-2
ASSPGEGDEQF	11	TRBV6-5
ATGGREKDEQF	11	TRBV6-5
ASNKGTGGWGGNEQF	15	TRBV21-1
ASTTGGTANTEAF	13	TRBV2
ASSWQVQETQY	11	TRBV19
ASSFSPDRVGNTIY	14	TRBV5-1